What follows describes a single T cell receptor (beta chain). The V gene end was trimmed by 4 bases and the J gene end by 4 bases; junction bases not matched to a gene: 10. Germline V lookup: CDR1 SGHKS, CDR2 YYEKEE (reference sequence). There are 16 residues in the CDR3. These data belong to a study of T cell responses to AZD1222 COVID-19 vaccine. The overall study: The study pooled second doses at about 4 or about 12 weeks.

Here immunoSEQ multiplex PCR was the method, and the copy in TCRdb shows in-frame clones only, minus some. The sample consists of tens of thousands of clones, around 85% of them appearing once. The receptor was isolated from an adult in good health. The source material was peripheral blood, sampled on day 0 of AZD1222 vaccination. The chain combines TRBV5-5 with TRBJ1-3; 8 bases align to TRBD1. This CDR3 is CASSQRTGMGGNTIYF. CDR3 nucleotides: TGTGCCAGCAGCCAAAGGACAGGGATGGGCGGAAACACCATATATTTT.